This T cell receptor (beta chain) was sequenced for a study of blood T cells in healthy people across ages (dated by TCRdb to between 2014 and 2017). Background for the entire study: In model experiments, template switching captured about one uniquely barcoded TCR beta cDNA molecule for every two T cells. For two donors (one aged 18 to 30 and one aged 80 or older), the study analyzed two additional independent replicas of 1 million unique cDNA reads from the same blood draw. Using deep sequencing normalized with unique cDNA molecular identifiers, the study measured how TCR beta repertoire diversity changes with age. To avoid experimental bias, donors of different ages were randomly spread across the sequencing lanes. Four age groups were formed from the donors: young (average about 15 years), middle-aged (around 41), aged (roughly 59) and long-lived (more than 75).

Results and caveats for the whole study, not just this receptor: Estimates of total diversity from one million sequenced T cells were regarded as lower bounds and underestimates. Conclusive comparison of naive and antigen-experienced compartments was prevented by the profiling of bulk unsorted PBMCs. Observed TCR beta diversity per million T cells fell roughly linearly with age, and a significant reduction was already apparent by age roughly 41. The CMV infection status of donors was not known, potentially confounding age-related changes in expanded clonotypes. A strong correlation was found between observed TCR beta diversity and the percentage of naive T cells measured by flow cytometry. Compared with the aged group, the long-lived group had more naive CD4+ T cells, fewer expanded clones and increased TCR diversity, suggesting age selection.

The germline V gene sets CDR1 to LGHNA and CDR2 to YSLEER. Its CDR3 holds 19 amino acids, cysteine through phenylalanine. Just the 57-base CDR3 DNA is kept, in frame starting at base 1. Trimming accounts for 3 bases at V and 2 bases at J, while the number of junction bases matched to no gene is 11. The protocol used for the library was 5' RACE. TCRdb records Illumina HiSeq 2500 as the sequencer. The second PCR ran for roughly 7 to 11 cycles and used a J-beta primer mix along with a sample-barcoded 5' primer. Each TCR beta cDNA molecule received a unique molecular identifier from a template-switch 5' adaptor carrying 12 random nucleotides. At least 3 million CDR3-containing paired-end reads were obtained from each sample. First-strand cDNA was synthesized from all RNA with the Mint cDNA synthesis kit, primed by a TRBC-specific oligonucleotide. Following uracil-DNA glycosylase treatment, a first 18-cycle PCR with universal primers M1SS and BC2_uni_R was performed on all cDNA. On the study's bioinformatics: For normalization, 1 million high-quality reads, each with a distinct molecular identifier, were randomly selected from each sample. Reads sharing molecular identifiers were discarded rather than binned into consensus sequences. MiTCR, run with a Q25 quality threshold and the strictest error-elimination algorithm, handled CDR3 identification, clonotype clustering and error correction. A nonparametric unseen species model with Euler transformation was used to estimate a lower bound on total TCR beta diversity. TCRdb reprocessed the public reads (quality trimming at Q25 with fastp, clone calling with MiXCR) and kept in-frame beta chains. CDR3 protein sequences are deduplicated, and each keeps its most common genes and DNA. TCRdb, rather than the study authors, made the V and J calls. Here the sample has 1.5 million to 1.8 million distinct CDR3 sequences; 42% occur a single time. Clones ranked in the top ten supply just over 4% of the sample.

This clonotype was observed a few times. Its antigen is not yet known. Base qualities are missing; no much larger clone stands one base away. The donors were under 40 Caucasian individuals from Russia, aged roughly 6 to 100 years, who were systemically healthy. Around 10 milliliters of peripheral blood were drawn from each donor into EDTA-treated Vacutainer tubes. Ficoll-Paque density-gradient centrifugation was used to isolate PBMCs, with at least 7 million per sample. Trizol reagent was used to extract total RNA from PBMCs, with at least 5 micrograms per sample. For every donor, flow cytometry on a PBMC aliquot measured the percentage of naive CD45RAhigh/CD27high T cells.

The sequence was obtained from a woman in her late teens or twenties in good health. Sequencing was carried out using blood. The chain employs TRBV4-3 and TRBJ2-3; 13 nucleotides in the junction match TRBD2. The nucleotides read TGCGCCAGCAGCCAGAGAGGTCCGGGACTAGCGGGGACCACAGATACGCAGTATTTT. It encodes CASSQRGPGLAGTTDTQYF.